A single sample is the source of the 28 T cell receptor beta chains below, sequenced in a study of identical twins. TCRdb processed the 5' RACE reads anew with MiXCR; each CDR3 protein has one entry. The sample carries under 300,000 distinct CDR3 sequences, 6.5% recorded once. These same records also appear under a second study, on T cells expressing NK-cell markers.

The sequenced sample consisted of CD8+ T cells sorted from blood. The receptors were sampled from a woman in her late teens or twenties in good health.

This clonotype occurred a few times. This sequence joins TRBV15 and TRBJ2-5, with unresolved D. V was pared by 6 bases and J by 5 bases, with 13 bases between. Germline loops: CDR1 LNHNV, CDR2 YYDKDF (reference sequence). This CDR3 has 13 amino acids. The CDR3 reads CATRGLQTETQYF. DNA for the CDR3: TGTGCCACCAGGGGCTTACAAACGGAGACCCAGTACTTC.

There are many counts of this clonotype. The chain has TRBV20-1 and TRBJ2-1; TRBD2 aligns across 8 bases. Germline-derived CDR1 and CDR2 are DFQATT and SNEGSKA (reference sequence). Losses at the gene ends were 2 bases for V and 6 bases for J; bases not matched to a gene: 9. This CDR3 is 15 amino acids long. The CDR3 spells CSARPRWREANEQFF. DNA of the CDR3: TGCAGTGCTAGACCCAGGTGGCGGGAGGCCAATGAGCAGTTCTTC.

This clonotype has a handful of counts. V and J are TRBV9 and TRBJ2-1; TRBD2 aligns across 7 bases. This CDR3 spans 14 amino acids. From germline, CDR1 is SGDLS and CDR2 YYNGEE. The V gene end was trimmed by 3 bases and the J gene end by 7 bases; junction bases not matched to a gene: 7. CDR3 sequence (DNA): TGTGCCAGCAGCGGAACTAGCGAGGGGAATGAGCAGTTCTTC. The encoded protein is CASSGTSEGNEQFF.

V usage is TRBV5-6 and J usage is TRBJ2-3; D tentatively fits TRBD1 or TRBD2 (5 bases each). Germline CDR1 reads SGHDT; CDR2 reads YYEEEE. Trimming cost V 7 bases and J 1 base, with 16 bases left between them. There are 15 residues in the CDR3. CDR3 region: CASDLGPGGTDTQYF. The CDR3 nucleotides read TGTGCCAGCGACTTGGGGCCCGGGGGCACAGATACGCAGTATTTT.

In its sample, this clonotype was seen many times. The CDR3 nucleotides are TGTGCCAGCAGCGCCGGGACAGGGGGCCAAAAACTGTTTTTT. This gives the protein CASSAGTGGQKLFF. The chain carries TRBV9 and TRBJ1-4; 12 nucleotides line up with TRBD1. Looked up from germline, CDR1 is SGDLS and CDR2 is YYNGEE. Trimming removed 3 bases from V and 9 bases from J; junction bases left unmatched: 3. There are 14 residues in the CDR3.

The gene calls are TRBV29-1 and TRBJ2-7; perhaps TRBD1 as D (5 bases). V dropped 5 bases and J dropped 1 base, with 12 bases sitting between them. Germline-derived CDR1 and CDR2 are SQVTM and ANQGSEA. The CDR3 sequence is 13 residues long. For the CDR3, the DNA is TGCAGCGTTAGACTTACAGGATCCTACGAGCAGTACTTC. Its translation: CSVRLTGSYEQYF.

The sample holds many counts of this clonotype. This chain links TRBV7-9 with TRBJ2-5; perhaps D is TRBD1 or TRBD2 (5 bases each). The CDR3 covers 16 residues. V lost 6 bases and J lost 1, with 18 bases in between. Germline CDR1 is SEHNR and CDR2 is FQNEAQ (reference sequence). The DNA for the CDR3 is TGTGCCAGCAGTCAACCCAGCCCAGGGACCCAAGAGACCCAGTACTTC. Its protein is CASSQPSPGTQETQYF.

This clonotype was detected ten times or more. The chain has TRBV27 and TRBJ2-5; D may be TRBD1 (5 bases). The germline V and J ends were trimmed by 3 bases and 3 bases, with 8 bases remaining between them. Germline CDR1 and CDR2: MNHEY and SMNVEV (reference sequence). The CDR3 sequence is 13 residues long. CDR3 in amino acids: CASSFIGEETQYF. In DNA form, the CDR3 reads TGTGCCAGCAGTTTTATAGGGGAAGAGACCCAGTACTTC.

The rearrangement joins TRBV7-6 to TRBJ1-2; D is undetermined. Trimming stripped 5 bases from V and 6 bases from J, with 13 bases between. There are 13 residues in the CDR3. Germline V gives CDR1 SGHVS, CDR2 FNYEAQ. This CDR3 reads CASSPANPHGYTF. DNA for the CDR3: TGTGCCAGCAGCCCTGCAAACCCCCATGGCTACACCTTC.

Many counts were recorded for this clonotype. The genes are TRBV9 and TRBJ2-1; D possibly corresponds to TRBD2 (6 bases). From germline, CDR1 is SGDLS and CDR2 YYNGEE. With 3 bases removed from V and 1 base from J, the gap between germline ends came to 20 bases. This CDR3 region has 18 residues. The CDR3 DNA reads as TGTGCCAGCAGCGGAGGCCTTATCCGGGAGTCTTCCTACAATGAGCAGTTCTTC. Translating it yields CASSGGLIRESSYNEQFF.

The CDR3 DNA sequence: TGCAGCGTTGAAGTAGCGGGTTCCTACGAGCAGTACTTC. This sequence encodes CSVEVAGSYEQYF. V usage is TRBV29-1 and J usage is TRBJ2-7; 7 bases are a match to TRBD2. The germline CDR1 and CDR2 sequences are SQVTM and ANQGSEA. Trimming removed 1 base from V and 1 base from J; junction bases left unmatched: 1. The CDR3 runs to 13 residues.

The chain couples TRBV6-2 or TRBV6-3 to TRBJ2-1, with 7 nucleotides matching TRBD2. CDR3 size: 19 residues. Looked up from germline, CDR1 is MNHEY and CDR2 is SVGEGT. V was clipped by 6 bases and J by 4 bases; unmatched bases: 21. The CDR3 is CASSLIPPLAFYTYNEQFF. DNA for the CDR3: TGTGCCAGCAGCCTTATCCCGCCACTAGCGTTTTATACTTACAATGAGCAGTTCTTC.

The chain has TRBV11-1 and TRBJ2-1, with TRBD2 identical over 11 bases. Trimming took 5 bases from V and 2 from J; bases not matched to a gene: 11. This CDR3 has 18 residues. CDR1 is SGHAT, CDR2 FQDESV, per germline (reference sequence). CDR3 amino acids: CASSPEGVAGGTYNEQFF. CDR3 in DNA: TGTGCCAGCAGCCCAGAGGGAGTAGCGGGGGGGACCTACAATGAGCAGTTCTTC.

This clonotype was observed a few times. This chain links TRBV7-6 with TRBJ2-7, with 12 positions matching TRBD2. Germline assignment: CDR1 SGHVS and CDR2 FNYEAQ. The V gene end was trimmed by 4 bases and the J gene end by 0 bases; junction bases not matched to a gene: 7. The length of the CDR3 is 17 residues. The CDR3 reads CASSSPTSGGSSYEQYF. The DNA of the CDR3 is TGTGCCAGCAGCTCGCCAACTAGCGGGGGGAGCTCCTACGAGCAGTACTTC.

This clonotype was picked up many times. The genes are TRBV2 and TRBJ2-3; 11 bases agree with TRBD1. Trimming took 6 bases from V and 2 from J; bases not matched to a gene: 4. Germline CDR1 is SNHLY and CDR2 is FYNNEI. This CDR3 comprises 15 residues. The CDR3 DNA reads TGTGCCAGCAGGAGGACAGGGGGCCTCACAGATACGCAGTATTTT. Translation: CASRRTGGLTDTQYF.

J is TRBJ2-7 and V is TRBV6-5, with TRBD2 matching 13 bases. Germline V lookup: CDR1 MNHEY, CDR2 SVGAGI. The J segment lost 2 bases and the V segment lost 7 bases, leaving 2 bases of the junction unmatched. This CDR3 region has 14 residues. The CDR3 loop is CASTGTSGTYEQYF. CDR3 DNA: TGTGCCAGCACCGGGACTAGCGGGACCTACGAGCAGTACTTC.

This clonotype has more than one count but fewer than ten. This chain connects TRBV3-1 to TRBJ2-1; possible D gene TRBD2, 5 bases. The V end lost 0 bases, the J end lost 13 bases, and 22 bases lay between the germline ends. CDR1 and CDR2 (germline): LGHDT, YNNKEL (reference sequence). The CDR3 length is 16 residues. The CDR3: CASSQDYEGSKGYQFF. CDR3 coding DNA: TGTGCCAGCAGCCAAGATTATGAGGGCTCCAAAGGGTATCAGTTCTTC.

This clonotype was counted between two and nine times. The rearrangement joins TRBV7-7 to TRBJ2-5; the D gene is possibly TRBD2 (6 bases). Germline CDR1 and CDR2: SSHAT and FNYEAQ (reference sequence). V gave up 4 bases and J gave up 5 bases, with 11 bases separating them. This CDR3 has 13 amino acids. CDR3 amino acids: CASSSGEGETQYF. Written as DNA, the CDR3 is TGTGCCAGCAGCTCGGGGGAAGGGGAGACCCAGTACTTC.

The gene calls are TRBV20-1 and TRBJ1-2; D uncertain. The V end lost 5 bases, the J end lost 4 bases, and 17 bases lay between the germline ends. CDR1 is DFQATT and CDR2 is SNEGSKA in the germline V gene (reference sequence). CDR3 length: 14 residues. The CDR3 here is CSAPGGEGPYGYTF. DNA of the CDR3: TGCAGTGCTCCGGGTGGGGAGGGCCCCTATGGCTACACCTTC.

This clonotype was detected only once. A junction end diverges from the germline sequence, so it may reflect a read error. The rearrangement joins TRBV3-1 to TRBJ1-4, with D possibly being TRBD1 (5 bases). This CDR3 comprises 17 residues. The germline CDR1 and CDR2 sequences are LGHDT and YNNKEL (reference sequence). CDR3 nucleotide sequence: TGTGCCACCAGCCCCTATGGGGGAACAACAAGGGATGAAAAACTGTTTTTT. Amino acid sequence: CATSPYGGTTRDEKLFF.

CDR3 DNA sequence: TGTGCCAGCAGTTGGAGGGCAGGGGGCTATGGCTACACCTTC. Amino acids: CASSWRAGGYGYTF. V gene TRBV27 combines with J gene TRBJ1-2; 7 nucleotides match TRBD1. The CDR3 contains 14 residues. The ends lost 4 bases at V and 4 bases at J; junction bases unmatched: 6. Germline values: CDR1 MNHEY, CDR2 SMNVEV (reference sequence).

The chain couples TRBV12-5 to TRBJ1-1; 7 nucleotides line up with TRBD1. The CDR3 has 15 residues. With 7 bases clipped from V and 0 bases from J, the junction kept 8 bases outside the gene matches. Germline CDR1 and CDR2: LGHNT and FRNRAP. As DNA, the CDR3 is TGTGCTAGTGAAGCGGACAGGCCGATGAACACTGAAGCTTTCTTT. This sequence encodes CASEADRPMNTEAFF.

This clonotype showed up many times. The DNA of the CDR3 is TGTGCCAGCAGTTCCGGGGGACAGGGGACAGATACGCAGTATTTT. Translated: CASSSGGQGTDTQYF. This rearrangement joins TRBV27 to TRBJ2-3, with 10 positions matching TRBD1. V dropped 4 bases and J dropped 3; count of bases not matched to a gene: 4. CDR3 length: 15 amino acids. CDR1 and CDR2 (germline): MNHEY, SMNVEV (reference sequence).

The table lists this clonotype with a few counts. The genes are TRBV7-8 and TRBJ2-7; D may be TRBD2 (6 bases). The CDR3 length is 14 residues. V lost 2 bases to trimming and J lost 7 bases, with 15 bases between them. CDR1 is SGHVS and CDR2 is FQNEAQ in the germline V gene. This CDR3 is CASSLTGVTREQYF. DNA for the CDR3: TGTGCCAGCAGCTTAACGGGAGTTACGAGGGAGCAGTACTTC. The complete variable domain, with remaining parts taken from reference TRBV7-8 and TRBJ2-7, reads GAGVSQSPRYKVAKRGQDVALRCDPISGHVSLFWYQQALGQGPEFLTYFQNEAQLDKSGLPSDRFFAERPEGSVSTLKIQRTQQEDSAVYLCASSLTGVTREQYFGPGTRLTVT.

This clonotype appeared many times. The gene calls are TRBV6-5 and TRBJ1-1; maybe TRBD1 (6 bases). This CDR3 spans 14 amino acids. Trimming removed 2 bases from V and 4 bases from J, with 11 bases in between. The germline CDR1 and CDR2 sequences are MNHEY and SVGAGI. CDR3 residues: CASSYGGLGTEAFF. The CDR3 DNA follows: TGTGCCAGCAGTTACGGGGGGCTGGGCACTGAAGCTTTCTTT.

This clonotype was seen only a few times. The chain recombines TRBV5-6 with TRBJ1-5, with D hard to call. V lost 0 bases to trimming and J lost 5 bases, with 9 bases between them. The CDR3 contains 14 residues. Germline V gives CDR1 SGHDT, CDR2 YYEEEE. The CDR3 is CASSLGVGDQPQHF. As DNA, the CDR3 is TGTGCCAGCAGCTTGGGAGTTGGAGATCAGCCCCAGCATTTT.

In its sample, this clonotype was seen a few times. The chain joins TRBV11-2 to TRBJ2-3; 8 positions agree with TRBD2. This CDR3 is built from 17 residues. CDR1 is SGHAT, CDR2 FQNNGV, per germline. V lost 5 bases, J lost 0 bases, and 10 bases stayed unmatched. In DNA form, the CDR3 reads TGTGCCAGCAGCGGCCTTGGAAGCGGGAGTAGCACAGATACGCAGTATTTT. This encodes CASSGLGSGSSTDTQYF.

This clonotype has a handful of counts. The V and J genes are TRBV28 and TRBJ2-3; a possible D gene is TRBD2 (5 bases). Between the trimmed V and J ends, which lost 4 bases and 6 bases, there was a span of 5 bases. This CDR3 has 11 residues. Germline values: CDR1 MDHEN, CDR2 SYDVKM. The CDR3 is CASSWRDTQYF. The DNA of the CDR3 is TGTGCCAGCAGTTGGAGGGATACGCAGTATTTT.